This T cell receptor beta chain was retrieved from a study of T-cell reconstitution after alpha-beta-depleted transplantation in children. The TCRbeta library incorporated unique molecular identifiers. TCRdb passed the PCR reads through MiXCR, listing each CDR3 protein once. The table has some 640,000 distinct CDR3 sequences, around 16% seen once. The CDR3 is 14 residues long. V was pared by 4 bases and J by 3 bases, with 10 bases between. This receptor was taken from a human donor who donated a stem cell graft to a child with acute myeloid leukemia. Sequencing was performed on PBMCs from the stem cell graft donor, taken from the stem cell graft. The chain recombines TRBV12-3 or TRBV12-4 with TRBJ1-5; no clear D. The CDR3 sequence: CASSSVTLNQPQHF. The CDR3 coding sequence is TGTGCCAGCAGTTCCGTCACCCTCAATCAGCCCCAGCATTTT.